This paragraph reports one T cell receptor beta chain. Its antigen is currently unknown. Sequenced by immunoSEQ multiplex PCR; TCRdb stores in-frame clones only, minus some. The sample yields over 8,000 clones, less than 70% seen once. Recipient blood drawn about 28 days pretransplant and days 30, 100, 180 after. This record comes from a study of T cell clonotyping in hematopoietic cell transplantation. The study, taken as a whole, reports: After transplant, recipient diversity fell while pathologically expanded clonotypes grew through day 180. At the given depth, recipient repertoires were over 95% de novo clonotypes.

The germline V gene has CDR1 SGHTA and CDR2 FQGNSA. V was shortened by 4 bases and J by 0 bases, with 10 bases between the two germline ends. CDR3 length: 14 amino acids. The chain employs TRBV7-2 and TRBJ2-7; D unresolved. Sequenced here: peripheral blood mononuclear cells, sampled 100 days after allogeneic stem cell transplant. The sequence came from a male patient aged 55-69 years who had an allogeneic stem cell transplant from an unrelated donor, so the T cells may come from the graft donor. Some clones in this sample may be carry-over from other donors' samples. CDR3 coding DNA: TGTGCCAGCAGCTCCCAGTCGGGCTCCTACGAGCAGTACTTC. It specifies CASSSQSGSYEQYF.